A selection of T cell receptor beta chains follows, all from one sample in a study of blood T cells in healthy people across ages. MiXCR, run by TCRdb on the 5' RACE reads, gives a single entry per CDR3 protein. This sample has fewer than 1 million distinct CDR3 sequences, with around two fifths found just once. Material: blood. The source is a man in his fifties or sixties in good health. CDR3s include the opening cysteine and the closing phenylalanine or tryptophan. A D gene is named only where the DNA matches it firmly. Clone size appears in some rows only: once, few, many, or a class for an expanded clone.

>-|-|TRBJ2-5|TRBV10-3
TGTGCCATCAGCGCTATAAACCTAGAGACCCAGTACTTC
CAISAINLETQYF
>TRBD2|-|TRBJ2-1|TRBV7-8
TGTGCCAGCAGCTTAGTGCGGGGGAGCAATGAGCAGTTCTTC
CASSLVRGSNEQFF
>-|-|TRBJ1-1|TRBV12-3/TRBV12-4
TGTGCCAGCAGTTTCTCCCGGACAGACATGAACACTGAAGCTTTCTTT
CASSFSRTDMNTEAFF
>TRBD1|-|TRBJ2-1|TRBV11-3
TGTGCCAGCAGACCGGACAGGGGGTTAACCTACAATGAGCAGTTCTTC
CASRPDRGLTYNEQFF
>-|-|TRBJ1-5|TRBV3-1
TGTGCCAGCAGCCCCGGGACACTTTATAGCAATCAGCCCCAGCATTTT
CASSPGTLYSNQPQHF
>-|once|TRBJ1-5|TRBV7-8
TGTGCCAGCGGCGGGACGGGGGGTCTTGCGCCCCAGCATTTT
CASGGTGGLAPQHF
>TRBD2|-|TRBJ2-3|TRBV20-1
TGCAGTGCCGTGGCCGGTGGGACTAGCAAAGCAGATACGCAGTATTTT
CSAVAGGTSKADTQYF
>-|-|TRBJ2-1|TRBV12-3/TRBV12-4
TGTGCCAGCAGATCGCAGGGTCCCTACAATGAGCAGTTCTTC
CASRSQGPYNEQFF
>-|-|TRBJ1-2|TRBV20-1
TGCAGTGCTAGTCCGGGATCGGGCAACTATGGCTACACCTTC
CSASPGSGNYGYTF
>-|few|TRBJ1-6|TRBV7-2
TGTGCCAGCAGCCCGACGACAGTCCTTTCACCCCTCCACTTT
CASSPTTVLSPLHF
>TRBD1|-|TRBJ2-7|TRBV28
TGTGCCAGCAGTTTAAGGGGACAGGGTCCCAGCTCCTACGAGCAGTACTTC
CASSLRGQGPSSYEQYF
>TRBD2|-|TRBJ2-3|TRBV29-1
TGCAGCGTTGAACCCAGCGGGGGTAGCACAGATACGCAGTATTTT
CSVEPSGGSTDTQYF
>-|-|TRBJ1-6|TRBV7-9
TGTGCCAGCAGCTTAGGTCCTTCTCCCCTCCACTTT
CASSLGPSPLHF
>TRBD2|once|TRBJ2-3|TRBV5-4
TGTGCCAGCAGCTCGCAGCGGGGCGGTGGAGATACGCAGTATTTT
CASSSQRGGGDTQYF
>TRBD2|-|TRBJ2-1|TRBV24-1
TGTGCCACCAGTGAGCCCACTAGCGCCTTCTTTGTCGGTGAGCAGTTCTTC
CATSEPTSAFFVGEQFF
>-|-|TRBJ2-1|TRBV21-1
TGTGCCAGCACCCTAGGGGGGAGGCCAAGACCCCCTACCCTTTTTTACAATGAGCAGTTCTTC
CASTLGGRPRPPTLFYNEQFF
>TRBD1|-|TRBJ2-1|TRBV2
TGTGCCAGTATCCGGGACAGGGGGCTGAATGAGCAGTTCTTC
CASIRDRGLNEQFF
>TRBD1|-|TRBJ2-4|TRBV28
TGTGCCAGCAGTTGGGACAGCCTCCGAGCCAAAAACATTCAGTACTTC
CASSWDSLRAKNIQYF
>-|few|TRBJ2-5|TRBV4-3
TGCGCCAGCAGCCAAGATAAGGCAACAGTATCCCAAGAGACCCAGTACTTC
CASSQDKATVSQETQYF
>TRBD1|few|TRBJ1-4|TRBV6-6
TGTGCCAGCAGTGACAGGGGCAGGAGTGTGGAAAAACTGTTTTTT
CASSDRGRSVEKLFF
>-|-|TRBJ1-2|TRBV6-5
TGTGCCAGCAGTTACGGGGGCAGGGCCTATGGCTACACCTTC
CASSYGGRAYGYTF
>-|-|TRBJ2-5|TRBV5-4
TGTGCCAGCAGCTTGGAACAGGGAAGGAGCCAAGAGACCCAGTACTTC
CASSLEQGRSQETQYF
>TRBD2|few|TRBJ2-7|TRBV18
TGTGCCAGCTCAGAGGGACTAGCGGGGTACAATGAGCAGTACTTC
CASSEGLAGYNEQYF
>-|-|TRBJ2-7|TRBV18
TGTGCCAGCTCACCTCTTTCCATGACCTACGAGCAGTGCTTC
CASSPLSMTYEQCF
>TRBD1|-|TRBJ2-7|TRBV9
TGTGCCAGCAGTGTTGGGACAGGACCACCGGGCGAGCAGTACTTC
CASSVGTGPPGEQYF
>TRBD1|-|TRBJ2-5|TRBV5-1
TGCGCCAGCAGCTTGGCGGGACAGCCAGTGACCCAGTACTTC
CASSLAGQPVTQYF
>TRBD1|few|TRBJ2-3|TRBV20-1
TGCAGTGCCACTCTAGAATCCGGGACAGGGAGGAGTACGCAGTATTTT
CSATLESGTGRSTQYF
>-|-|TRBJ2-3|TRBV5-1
TGCGCCAGCCAGCGGGCAGGAACGGGCACAGATACGCAGTATTTT
CASQRAGTGTDTQYF
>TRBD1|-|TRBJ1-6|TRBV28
TGTGCCAGCTTGGGACAGGTGAATTCACCCCTCCACTTT
CASLGQVNSPLHF
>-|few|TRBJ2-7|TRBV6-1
TGTGCCAGCAGTGATGATAGGGGGACAGCGGGGCTGGAGCAGTACTTC
CASSDDRGTAGLEQYF
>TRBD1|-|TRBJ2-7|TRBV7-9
TGTGCCAGCAGCCCTGACCCGGGACAGGGATACAATGAGCAGTACTTC
CASSPDPGQGYNEQYF
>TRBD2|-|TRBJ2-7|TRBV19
TGTGCCAGTAGAGGACTAGCGGGGGGACCTCCCTACGAGCAGTACTTC
CASRGLAGGPPYEQYF
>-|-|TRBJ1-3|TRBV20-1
TGCAGTGCTAAAGGGGCTTCTGGAAACACCATATATTTT
CSAKGASGNTIYF
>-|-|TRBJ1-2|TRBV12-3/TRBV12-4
TGTGCCAGCAGTCCCGGGATCCACTATGGCTACACCTTC
CASSPGIHYGYTF
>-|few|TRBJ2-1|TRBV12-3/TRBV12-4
TGTGCCAGCAGCCGTTCACGGGGCAGCGAGCAGTTCTTC
CASSRSRGSEQFF
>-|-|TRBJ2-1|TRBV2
TGTGCCAGCAGCCCGATGCAGGGGAACTATGAGCAGTTCTTC
CASSPMQGNYEQFF
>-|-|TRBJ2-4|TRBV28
TGTGCCAGCAGTTTCAGAGTAGCCAAAAACATTCAGTACTTC
CASSFRVAKNIQYF
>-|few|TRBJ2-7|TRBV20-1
TGCAGTGCTAGAGCCTACGGGCGGGGGCCCTACTACGAGCAGTACTTC
CSARAYGRGPYYEQYF
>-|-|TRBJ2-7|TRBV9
TGTGCCAGCAGCGTAGCTAGCGAGGGATACGAGCAGTACTTC
CASSVASEGYEQYF
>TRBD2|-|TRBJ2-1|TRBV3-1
TGTGCCAGCAGCCAAACGACTAGCGGGGCGAAAAGGGAGACCCAGTTCTTC
CASSQTTSGAKRETQFF
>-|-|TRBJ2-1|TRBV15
TGTGCCACCGGACCTGGCTTGGGGGGTAATTACAATGAGCAGTTCTTC
CATGPGLGGNYNEQFF
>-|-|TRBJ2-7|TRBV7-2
TGTGCCAGCAGCACCGGGACTCATAAGGAGCAGTACTTC
CASSTGTHKEQYF
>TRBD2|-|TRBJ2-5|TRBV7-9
TGTGCCAGCAGCTCCGGGACTAGCGCCTTGGGCCAAGAGACCCAGTACTTC
CASSSGTSALGQETQYF
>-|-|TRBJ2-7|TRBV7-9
TGTGCCAGCAGCCCCAGATCGGCCCTCGGGGACGAGCAGTACTTC
CASSPRSALGDEQYF
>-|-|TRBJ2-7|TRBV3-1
TGTGCCAGCAGCCCCGGGACTGAAGTCTCCTACGAGCAGTACTTC
CASSPGTEVSYEQYF
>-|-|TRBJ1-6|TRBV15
TGTGCCACCAGCAGAGATCCCAGGGGCAGGTCACCCCTCCACTTT
CATSRDPRGRSPLHF
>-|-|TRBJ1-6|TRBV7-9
TGTGCCAGCAGCAAAGGGACTGGTAATTCACCCCTCCACTTT
CASSKGTGNSPLHF
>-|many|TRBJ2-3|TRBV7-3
TGTGCCAGCAGCCAGAAAGGGGGTACGCAGTATTTT
CASSQKGGTQYF
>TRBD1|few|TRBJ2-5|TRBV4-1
TGCGCCAGCAGCCAACAAGGGACAGCACTCCAAGAGACCCAGTACTTC
CASSQQGTALQETQYF
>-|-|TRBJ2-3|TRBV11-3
TGTGCCAGCAGGCCGGACTACACAGATACGCAGTATTTT
CASRPDYTDTQYF
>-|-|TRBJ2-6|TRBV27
TGTGCCAGCAGTAAGAGGGGTTGGGTCAACGTCCTGACTTTC
CASSKRGWVNVLTF
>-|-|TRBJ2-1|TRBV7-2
TGTGCCAGCAGCCTAGGGGGGGCGGTGGAGGGATTGGAGCAGTTCTTC
CASSLGGAVEGLEQFF
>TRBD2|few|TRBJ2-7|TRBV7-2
TGTGCCAGCAGCTTAGGACGCGGGGGGACCCTGTACGAGCAGTACTTC
CASSLGRGGTLYEQYF
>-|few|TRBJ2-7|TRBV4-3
TGCGCCAGCAGCCAAGTTTCAGGGGCCTACGAGCAGTACTTC
CASSQVSGAYEQYF